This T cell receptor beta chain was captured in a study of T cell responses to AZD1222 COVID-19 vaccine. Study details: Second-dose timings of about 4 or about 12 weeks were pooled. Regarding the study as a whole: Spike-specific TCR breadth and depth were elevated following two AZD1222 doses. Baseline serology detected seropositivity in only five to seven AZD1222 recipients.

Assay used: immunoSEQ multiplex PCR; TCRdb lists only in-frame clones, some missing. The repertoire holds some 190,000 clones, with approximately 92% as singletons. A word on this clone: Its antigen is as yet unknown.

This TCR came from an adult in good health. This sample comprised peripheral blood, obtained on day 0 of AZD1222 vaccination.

CDR3 residues: CASSYTLLAGGSYNEQFF. As DNA, the CDR3 is TGTGCCAGCAGCTACACACTGCTAGCGGGGGGGTCCTACAATGAGCAGTTCTTC. The chain carries TRBV5-4 and TRBJ2-1, with TRBD2 identical over 12 bases. Germline-derived CDR1 and CDR2 are SGHNT and YYREEE (reference sequence). J gave up 1 base and V 3 bases, and 8 bases lay outside the gene matches. This CDR3 is 18 amino acids long.